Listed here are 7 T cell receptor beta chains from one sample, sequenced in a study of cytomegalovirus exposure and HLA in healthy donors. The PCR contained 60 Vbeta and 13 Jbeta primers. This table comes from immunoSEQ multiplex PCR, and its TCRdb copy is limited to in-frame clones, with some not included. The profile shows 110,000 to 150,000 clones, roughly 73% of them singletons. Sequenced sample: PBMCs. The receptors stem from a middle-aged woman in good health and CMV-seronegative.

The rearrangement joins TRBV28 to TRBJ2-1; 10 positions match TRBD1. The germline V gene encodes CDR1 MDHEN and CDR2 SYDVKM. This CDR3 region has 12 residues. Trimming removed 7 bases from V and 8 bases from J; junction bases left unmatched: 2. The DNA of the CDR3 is TGTGCCAGCACGACAGGGGGCTATGAGCAGTTCTTC. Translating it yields CASTTGGYEQFF.

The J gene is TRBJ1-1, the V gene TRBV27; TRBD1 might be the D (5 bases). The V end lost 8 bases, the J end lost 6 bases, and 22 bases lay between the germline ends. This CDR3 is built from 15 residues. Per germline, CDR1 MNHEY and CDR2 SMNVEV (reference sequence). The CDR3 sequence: CASRSLGGGGAEAFF. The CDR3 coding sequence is TGTGCCAGCCGCTCTCTGGGGGGGGGAGGAGCTGAAGCTTTCTTT.

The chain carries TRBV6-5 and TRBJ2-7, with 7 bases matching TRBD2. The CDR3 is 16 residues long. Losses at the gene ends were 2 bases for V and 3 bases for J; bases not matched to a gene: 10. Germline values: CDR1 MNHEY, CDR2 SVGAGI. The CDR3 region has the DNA TGTGCCAGCAGTTACGGGGAGCGGGGCGCCTTCTACGAGCAGTACTTC. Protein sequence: CASSYGERGAFYEQYF.

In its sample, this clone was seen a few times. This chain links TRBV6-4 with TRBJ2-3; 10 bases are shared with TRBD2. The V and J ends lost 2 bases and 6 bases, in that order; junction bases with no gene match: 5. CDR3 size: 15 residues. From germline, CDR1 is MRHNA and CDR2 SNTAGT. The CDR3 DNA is TGTGCCAGCAGTGACAAGGCTAGCGGGGGTGATACGCAGTATTTT. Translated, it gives CASSDKASGGDTQYF.

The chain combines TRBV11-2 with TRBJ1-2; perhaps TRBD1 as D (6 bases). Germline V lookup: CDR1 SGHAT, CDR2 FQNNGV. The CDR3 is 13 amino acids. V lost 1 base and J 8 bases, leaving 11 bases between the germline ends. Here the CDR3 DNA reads TGTGCCAGCAGCTTAGGAGGGACACCCGGCTACACCTTC. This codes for CASSLGGTPGYTF.

Written as DNA, the CDR3 is TGCGCCAGCAGCCAAGAAAGGGGGAATGATGAGCAGTTCTTC. Its translation is CASSQERGNDEQFF. This chain links TRBV4-3 with TRBJ2-1, with D tentatively TRBD1 (6 bases). CDR3 length: 14 amino acids. CDR1 LGHNA and CDR2 YSLEER come from the germline V gene. V was shortened by 0 bases and J by 8 bases, with 11 bases between the two germline ends.

CDR3 amino acids: CASSQDRQGRADEKLFF. The CDR3 DNA reads as TGCGCCAGCAGCCAAGATAGGCAGGGGAGAGCGGATGAAAAACTGTTTTTT. The chain uses TRBV4-1 and TRBJ1-4, with a possible D match to TRBD1 (6 bases). The CDR3 totals 17 residues. Germline values: CDR1 MGHRA, CDR2 YSYEKL. Trimming shortened V by 0 bases and J by 6 bases, and 17 bases separated the two germline ends.